This TCR beta chain is from a study of CD8 T cells in Susac syndrome. Worth noting for this clonotype: Its antigen is unknown.

Study-wide results and limits: As the study acknowledged, the number of individuals who were part of its TCR sequencing and HLA analysis was relatively small.

Reverse transcription of about 0.45 to 1 ug RNA was performed with random hexamers. Coverage of TCR beta CDR3 amplification by immunoSEQ multiplex PCR extended to 54 Vbeta and 13 Jbeta. TCRdb processed the immunoSEQ multiplex PCR reads anew with MiXCR; each CDR3 protein has one entry. Here the sample spans a few hundred thousand distinct CDR3 sequences, approximately 84% being singletons. Germline CDR1 MNHEY, CDR2 SVGAGI. V trimming: 6 bases; J trimming: 5 bases; junction bases outside the gene matches: 8. The CDR3 spans 15 residues. The sample taken for sequencing was CD8+ T cells from PBMCs. This chain uses TRBV6-5 with TRBJ1-5; 9 bases are a match to TRBD1. The receptor was derived from a human donor with multiple sclerosis. CDR3 bases: TGTGCCAGCAGCTTGACAGGGGGAACGCATCAGCCCCAGCATTTT. This gives the protein CASSLTGGTHQPQHF.